This TCR beta chain came from a study of shared clonotypes between healthy human individuals. About this clone: The antigen remains unidentified.

Each of the donors was a healthy adult who was HIV-negative and had not had a recent acute infection or vaccination. Assay execution proceeded at the deep level. The protocol was immunoSEQ multiplex PCR, while the TCRdb copy is restricted to in-frame clones and leaves out a portion. The sample includes approximately 1.4 million clones, about 98% seen only once; the top ten take about 0.42%. V was clipped by 6 bases and J by 0 bases, with 9 bases between them. The CDR3 spans 13 residues. CDR1 and CDR2 (germline): SNHLY, FYNNEI. Findings and caveats of the study: Expectations were that clonotype sharing among donors would be affected by sequencing depth. The study found roughly 5.3% of naive CD4 clonotypes shared across a few donors.

The TCR sequence derives from a young man in good health. J is TRBJ2-7 and V is TRBV2; maybe TRBD2 (5 bases). Sequenced sample: naive CD4+ T cells sorted from blood. Subset of the sample: CD45RA+ positively selected. The CDR3 DNA follows: TGTGCCAGCAGGGCCGCGGGCTCCTACGAGCAGTACTTC. Protein sequence: CASRAAGSYEQYF.